Described below is a single T cell receptor beta chain sequence and its context. Its antigen is currently unknown. This entry comes from a study of cytomegalovirus exposure and HLA in healthy donors. Study observations and caveats: Across donors, most TCRs were seen rarely, yet some public ones were widespread. It was confirmed in vitro that a few of the CMV-associated chains were specific for CMV antigens. Overall, roughly 150 TCR beta chains were annotated as cytomegalovirus-associated. TCR clusters originating in the first cohort tended to co-occur in the 110 or so validation repertoires, according to a later analysis.

The V gene lost 1 base and the J gene lost 7 bases, with 11 bases spanning the gap. The CDR3 runs 14 residues. Germline V gene sequence: CDR1 SGHVS, CDR2 FQNEAQ. The table came from immunoSEQ multiplex PCR; TCRdb's copy has only in-frame clones and leaves some out. Of tens of thousands of clones in the sample, about 94% are singletons; the top ten hold over 1.2%. V gene TRBV7-8 combines with J gene TRBJ2-1, with a possible D match to TRBD1 (5 bases). Sequencing was performed on PBMCs. This TCR was recovered from a man aged 18 to 30 in good health and CMV-seropositive. CDR3 DNA: TGTGCCAGCAGCTTAGGGGGCCACAATAATGAGCAGTTCTTC. As protein: CASSLGGHNNEQFF.